This T cell receptor beta chain was sequenced during a study of cytomegalovirus exposure and HLA in healthy donors. The study's findings and limits: As a later analysis showed, a missense DCLRE1C variant was linked to trimming of TCR beta V- and J-genes.

The primer mix had 60 Vbeta and 13 Jbeta primers. Repertoires were generated with immunoSEQ multiplex PCR, while TCRdb's copy carries only in-frame clones and drops some. Here the sample spans roughly 77,000 clones, around 67% being singletons. About this clone: Its target is not known.

Input material: PBMCs. The sequence came from a woman aged 45-59 years in good health and CMV-seropositive.

CDR3 residues: CASSLAGTSGAGEQFF. The CDR3 DNA follows: TGCGCCAGCAGCTTGGCCGGGACTAGCGGGGCTGGTGAGCAGTTCTTC. The chain uses TRBV5-1 and TRBJ2-1; 13 nucleotides match TRBD2. In germline, CDR1 is SGHRS, CDR2 YFSETQ. The V gene end was trimmed by 0 bases and the J gene end by 9 bases; junction bases not matched to a gene: 6. The CDR3 totals 16 residues.